This is a list of T cell receptor beta chains from one sample in a study of blood T cell repertoires in COVID-19. Method: immunoSEQ multiplex PCR; TCRdb's copy keeps in-frame clones and lacks some. The data hold around 76,000 clones, with 81% observed a single time. The sample taken for sequencing was peripheral blood. Source of these receptors: a woman in her sixties or seventies with acute or convalescent COVID-19. Both conserved end residues are part of each CDR3. The D gene is left open where the match is weak. Where a row states a size, it is once, few, many or the class of an expanded clone; other rows omit it.

TRBJ2-1 TRBV13 TRBD1 . CASSRRDRALNEQFF TGTGCCAGCAGCCGACGGGACAGGGCCTTAAATGAGCAGTTCTTC
TRBJ2-2 TRBV5-1 TRBD1 . CASSLGTGETGELFF TGCGCCAGCAGCTTGGGGACAGGGGAAACCGGGGAGCTGTTTTTT
TRBJ2-3 TRBV5-1 . . CASSLAADTQYF TGCGCCAGCAGCTTGGCGGCAGATACGCAGTATTTT
TRBJ1-2 TRBV19 . once CASSIQFVKNYGYTF TGTGCCAGTAGTATTCAGTTTGTCAAGAACTATGGCTACACCTTC
TRBJ1-6 TRBV30 . . CVWIGQRYSPLHF TGTGTCTGGATCGGACAGCGATATTCACCCCTCCACTTT
TRBJ2-5 TRBV14 TRBD1 . CASSRRDRSRETQYF TGTGCCAGCAGCCGCCGGGACAGGAGTAGGGAGACCCAGTACTTC
TRBJ2-3 TRBV29-1 . once CSVEPDTQYF TGCAGCGTGGAGCCAGATACGCAGTATTTT
TRBJ2-7 TRBV6-6 . . CASSYSAGSSYEQYF TGTGCCAGCAGTTACTCGGCGGGAAGTTCCTACGAGCAGTACTTC
TRBJ2-7 TRBV23-1 . once CASSPRTGLTTYEQYF TGCGCCAGCAGTCCACGAACAGGCCTAACAACCTACGAGCAGTACTTC
TRBJ2-2 TRBV10-3 TRBD2 . CAISEIRGGGTGELFF TGTGCCATCAGTGAGATACGCGGGGGAGGCACCGGGGAGCTGTTTTTT
TRBJ1-6 TRBV6-4 TRBD1 . CASSEARGQGYSPLHF TGTGCCAGCAGTGAAGCGAGGGGACAGGGGTATTCACCCCTCCACTTT
TRBJ2-7 TRBV19 TRBD1 . CASSTPGTGKYEQYF TGTGCCAGTAGTACCCCCGGGACAGGGAAATACGAGCAGTACTTC
TRBJ1-1 TRBV5-1 . . CASSLTGMNTEAFF TGCGCCAGCAGCTTGACAGGGATGAACACTGAAGCTTTCTTT
TRBJ2-5 TRBV11-2 TRBD2 . CASSLAPGIGGDQETQYF TGTGCCAGCAGCTTAGCTCCGGGGATCGGGGGGGACCAAGAGACCCAGTACTTC
TRBJ2-2 TRBV10-3 TRBD2 . CAISPLADTGELFF TGTGCCATCAGTCCGCTAGCGGACACCGGGGAGCTGTTTTTT
TRBJ1-5 TRBV7-2 . few CASSPTRGVWQPQHF TGTGCCAGCAGCCCGACCAGGGGTGTGTGGCAGCCCCAGCATTTT
TRBJ1-5 TRBV7-9 . . CASSLSSEGMSNQPQHF TGTGCCAGCAGCTTAAGTTCGGAGGGGATGAGCAATCAGCCCCAGCATTTT
TRBJ1-5 TRBV2 TRBD1 . CASSEKFPDRVSNQPQHF TGTGCCAGCAGTGAAAAATTCCCGGACAGGGTGAGCAATCAGCCCCAGCATTTT
TRBJ1-3 TRBV5-3 . . CARSLEYTGNTIYF TGTGCCAGAAGCTTGGAGTATACAGGAAACACCATATATTTT
TRBJ2-5 TRBV7-9 . . CASSKVEETQYF TGTGCCAGCAGCAAAGTAGAAGAGACCCAGTACTTC
TRBJ1-5 TRBV6-6 . . CASSYSTASNQPQHF TGTGCCAGCAGTTACTCGACAGCTAGCAATCAGCCCCAGCATTTT
TRBJ1-1 TRBV7-2 . . CASSLGQISEAFF TGTGCCAGCAGCTTAGGGCAAATCTCGGAGGCTTTCTTT